These 8 T cell receptor beta chains share one sample of origin, sequenced in a study of T-cell reconstitution after alpha-beta-depleted transplantation in children. The TCRbeta library was prepared with unique molecular identifiers. TCRdb redid the calling of the PCR reads with MiXCR, one entry per CDR3 protein. The sample shows about 260,000 distinct CDR3 sequences, under 14% of them seen only once. The specimen was peripheral blood, collected 180 days after TCRalphabeta/CD19-depleted stem cell transplant. These receptors came from a male patient aged 2-9 years who had a stem cell transplant for chronic granulomatous disease, so the T cells may come from the graft donor.

For this clonotype: Mismatch with germline at one junction end may stem from a read error. This sequence joins TRBV28 and TRBJ2-6; TRBD2 is a possible D gene (5 bases). In germline, CDR1 is MDHEN, CDR2 SYDVKM. CDR3 length: 19 amino acids. This chain's CDR3 is CTSSLASGRPVSGANVLTF. CDR3 DNA sequence: TGTACCAGCAGTTTAGCGAGCGGACGTCCAGTCTCTGGGGCCAACGTCCTGACTTTC. Drawing the rest from reference TRBV28 and TRBJ2-6, the complete variable domain is DVKVTQSSRYLVKRTGEKVFLECVQDMDHENMFWYRQDPGLGLRLIYFSYDVKMKEKGDIPEGYSVSREKKERFSLILESASTNQTSMYLCTSSLASGRPVSGANVLTFGAGSRLTVL.

With respect to this clonotype: This may come from a read error, since a much larger clone is one base off. The V and J genes are TRBV27 and TRBJ1-4, with TRBD1 identical over 7 bases. Germline-derived CDR1 and CDR2 are MNHEY and SMNVEV (reference sequence). The ends lost 5 bases at V and 6 bases at J; junction bases unmatched: 6. The CDR3 consists of 14 residues. The CDR3 DNA sequence: TGTGCCAGCAGTCACCGGGACAGTGATGAAAAACTGTTTTTT. Amino acids: CASSHRDSDEKLFF.

Comments on this clonotype: A read error is possible here, since a much larger clone lies one base away. CDR3 sequence reads: CASSLAVGREQFF. CDR3 bases: TGCGCCAGCAGCTTGGCGGTAGGGCGGGAGCAGTTCTTC. The chain has TRBV5-1 and TRBJ2-1, with D uncertain. Germline CDR1 reads SGHRS; CDR2 reads YFSETQ. The CDR3 is 13 residues long. Trimming took 0 bases from V and 10 from J, leaving 11 bases between them.

This clonotype appeared a few times. The chain is built from TRBV18 and TRBJ1-5; tentative D call: TRBD1 (5 bases). Germline V CDR1 and CDR2: KGHSH, LQKENI. With 6 bases removed from V and 0 bases from J, the gap between germline ends came to 12 bases. This CDR3 contains 15 residues. CDR3 sequence reads: CASSLGTVSNQPQHF. The CDR3 nucleotides are TGTGCCAGCTCGCTCGGGACGGTTAGCAATCAGCCCCAGCATTTT. Together with reference TRBV18 and TRBJ1-5, the CDR3 gives the full variable domain: NAGVMQNPRHLVRRRGQEARLRCSPMKGHSHVYWYRQLPEEGLKFMVYLQKENIIDESGMPKERFSAEFPKEGPSILRIQQVVRGDSAAYFCASSLGTVSNQPQHFGDGTRLSIL.

This clonotype was counted ten times or more. The chain joins TRBV6-1 to TRBJ2-4, with unresolved D. The CDR3 runs to 13 residues. CDR1 is MNHNS and CDR2 is SASEGT in the germline V gene. The germline V and J ends were trimmed by 6 bases and 1 base, with 7 bases remaining between them. The CDR3 loop is CASSGRAKNIQYF. For the CDR3, the DNA is TGTGCCAGCAGCGGCCGGGCCAAAAACATTCAGTACTTC.

Ten or more counts support this clonotype. For the CDR3, the DNA is TGCAGTGGCACCCGAGGAAGGGACGAGACCCAGTACTTC. Its protein is CSGTRGRDETQYF. V and J are TRBV20-1 and TRBJ2-5; D assignment may be TRBD1 or TRBD2 (5 bases each). The CDR3 runs to 13 residues. V was clipped by 7 bases and J by 5 bases, with 17 bases between them. CDR1 and CDR2 (germline): DFQATT, SNEGSKA (reference sequence).

Ten or more counts support this clonotype. The V gene is TRBV9, the J gene TRBJ2-2; D call uncertain. Germline values: CDR1 SGDLS, CDR2 YYNGEE. V was trimmed by 0 bases and J by 5 bases, leaving 5 bases between them. The CDR3 has 13 residues. CDR3: CASSVDGTGELFF. The CDR3, as DNA: TGTGCCAGCAGCGTAGATGGGACCGGGGAGCTGTTTTTT.

This clonotype has ten or more counts. The chain couples TRBV11-2 to TRBJ2-1, with 9 bases lining up with TRBD2. V lost 3 bases and J lost 4; bases outside the gene matches: 7. The CDR3 totals 16 residues. Germline assignment: CDR1 SGHAT and CDR2 FQNNGV. The DNA for the CDR3 is TGTGCCAGCAGCTTTAACAGCGGGAGGTTATACAATGAGCAGTTCTTC. It specifies CASSFNSGRLYNEQFF.